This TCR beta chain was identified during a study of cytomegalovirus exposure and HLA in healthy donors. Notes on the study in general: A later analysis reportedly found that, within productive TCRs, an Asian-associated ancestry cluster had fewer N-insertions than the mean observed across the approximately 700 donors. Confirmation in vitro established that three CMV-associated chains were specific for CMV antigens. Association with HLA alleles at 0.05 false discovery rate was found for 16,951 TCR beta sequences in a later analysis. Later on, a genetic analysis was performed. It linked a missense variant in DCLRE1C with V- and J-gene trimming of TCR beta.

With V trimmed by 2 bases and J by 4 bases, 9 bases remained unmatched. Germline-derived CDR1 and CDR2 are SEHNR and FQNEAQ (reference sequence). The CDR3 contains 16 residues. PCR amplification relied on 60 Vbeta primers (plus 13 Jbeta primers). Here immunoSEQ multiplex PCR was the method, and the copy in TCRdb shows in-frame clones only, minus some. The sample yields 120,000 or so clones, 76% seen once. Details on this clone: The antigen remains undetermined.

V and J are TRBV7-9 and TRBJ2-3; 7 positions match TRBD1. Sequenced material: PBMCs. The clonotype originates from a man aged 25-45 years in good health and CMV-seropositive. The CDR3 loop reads CASSLLATGPPDTQYF. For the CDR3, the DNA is TGTGCCAGCAGCTTATTAGCGACAGGGCCCCCAGATACGCAGTATTTT.